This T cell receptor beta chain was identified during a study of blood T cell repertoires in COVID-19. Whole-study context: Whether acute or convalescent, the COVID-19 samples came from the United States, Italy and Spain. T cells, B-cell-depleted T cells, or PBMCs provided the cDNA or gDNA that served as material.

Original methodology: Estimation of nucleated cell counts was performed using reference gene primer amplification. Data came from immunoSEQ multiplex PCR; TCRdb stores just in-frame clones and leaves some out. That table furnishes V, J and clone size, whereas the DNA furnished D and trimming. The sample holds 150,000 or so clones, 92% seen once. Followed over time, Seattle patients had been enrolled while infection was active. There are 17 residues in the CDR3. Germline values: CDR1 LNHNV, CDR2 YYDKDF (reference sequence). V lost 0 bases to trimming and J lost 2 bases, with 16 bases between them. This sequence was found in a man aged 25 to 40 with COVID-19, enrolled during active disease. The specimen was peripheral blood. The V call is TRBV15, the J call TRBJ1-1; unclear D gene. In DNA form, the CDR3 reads TGTGCCACCAGCAGAGATCAGGTTGGGCAGACAAACACTGAAGCTTTCTTT. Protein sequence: CATSRDQVGQTNTEAFF.